This entry describes one T cell receptor (beta chain). The CDR3 loop spans 16 amino acids. V shed 4 bases and J shed 3 bases, with 18 bases lying between them. CDR1 and CDR2 from the germline V gene are LGHNA and YNFKEQ. These data belong to a study of blood T cell repertoires in COVID-19. Study-level information: Some COVID-19 samples were acute and others convalescent; all came from the United States, Italy and Spain. T cells, B-cell-depleted T cells, or PBMCs supplied cDNA or gDNA.

Per the original data handling: Estimates of nucleated cell counts were drawn from the amplification of reference gene primers. Produced via immunoSEQ multiplex PCR; TCRdb's table is partial and in-frame only. The DNA gave D and trimming, while V, J and clone size come from that table. The data show some 70,000 clones, 86% seen once. This clonotype was sampled from a woman aged 55-70 years with acute or convalescent COVID-19. The chain employs TRBV4-2 and TRBJ1-2, with a possible D match to TRBD1 (6 bases). Sequencing input: peripheral blood. The CDR3 DNA follows: TGTGCCAGCAGCCTAAGCCCTACAGGGATGCACTATGGCTACACCTTC. Its translation is CASSLSPTGMHYGYTF.